This T cell receptor beta chain was documented in a study of blood T cell repertoires in COVID-19. The assay was immunoSEQ multiplex PCR, and TCRdb's table has in-frame clones only and misses some. Among hundreds of thousands of clones listed, 80% to 90% were seen once. V shed 2 bases and J shed 0 bases, with 13 bases lying between them. The CDR3 has 17 residues. The germline CDR1 and CDR2 sequences are KGHSH and LQKENI. The sequence came from a young man who had recovered from COVID-19. Sequencing was performed on PBMCs or T cells enriched from blood (not recorded which). The chain combines TRBV18 with TRBJ2-2; D perhaps matches TRBD2 (5 bases). CDR3 in amino acids: CASSPAGLLANTGELFF. In DNA, the CDR3 is TGTGCCAGCTCACCAGCGGGTTTGCTTGCGAACACCGGGGAGCTGTTTTTT.